This T cell receptor beta chain came from a study of blood T cell repertoires in COVID-19. Study overall: From T cells, B-cell-depleted T cells, or PBMCs came the material, which was cDNA or gDNA.

The CDR3 spans 16 residues. CDR1 and CDR2 (germline): MNHEY, SVGAGI. V shed 3 bases, J shed 4 bases, and the junction held 8 bases outside the gene matches. The data were produced by immunoSEQ multiplex PCR, yet TCRdb's version contains in-frame clones alone and is incomplete. The data contain 77,000 or so clones, around 83% of them seen just once; the ten biggest clones take up under 6%. V and J are TRBV6-5 and TRBJ1-2, with 10 bases identical to TRBD1. This TCR was sampled from an elderly man with acute or convalescent COVID-19. Sequencing was performed on peripheral blood. The CDR3 DNA reads as TGTGCCAGCAGTTATTTACGGACAGGGGGGGGCTATGGCTACACCTTC. It yields the protein CASSYLRTGGGYGYTF.